This T cell receptor (beta chain) appears in the sequencing data of a study of T cells in Graves' hyperthyroidism and ophthalmopathy. Points from the study as a whole: Also found in blood were most expanded thyroid clonotypes above 0.001. A model of 13 V-J pairs discriminated ophthalmopathy from stable hyperthyroidism.

Amplification yielded TCR beta CDR3 regions, with RNA transcripts as the source. The HTBI set primed first-round TCR CDR3 RT-PCR. TCRdb fed the multiplex PCR reads into MiXCR, producing one record per CDR3 protein. The data show some 370,000 distinct CDR3 sequences, about 18% seen once. Clinical symptoms, serum thyroxine, TRAb, thyroid ultrasound and orbital computed tomography established diagnosis. This clonotype was recorded a few times. Its antigen is unidentified. This CDR3 spans 13 amino acids. CDR1 and CDR2 from the germline V gene are SQVTM and ANQGSEA. The germline V and J ends were trimmed by 6 bases and 3 bases, with 14 bases remaining between them.

This sequence joins TRBV29-1 and TRBJ1-2, with a tentative D call TRBD1 (6 bases). The receptor comes from a woman in her 30s with Graves' hyperthyroidism that later progressed to Graves' ophthalmopathy. Material: blood. This chain's CDR3 is CSVDNRAHYGYTF. Here the CDR3 DNA reads TGCAGCGTCGATAACAGGGCCCACTATGGCTACACCTTC.